The 21 T cell receptor beta chains given below trace back to one sample, sequenced in a study of cytomegalovirus exposure and HLA in healthy donors. PCR used 60 Vbeta primers and 13 Jbeta primers. Profiled with immunoSEQ multiplex PCR; TCRdb holds only in-frame clones, not every one. The profile shows some 120,000 clones, roughly 9% of them singletons. Sequenced material: PBMCs. These receptors were obtained from a woman aged 35 to 49 in good health and CMV-seropositive.

The J gene is TRBJ1-1, the V gene TRBV18, with 7 bases lining up with TRBD1. The CDR3 runs to 14 residues. Germline V CDR1 and CDR2: KGHSH, LQKENI. Unmatched junction bases numbered 1, after V lost 3 bases and J lost 0 bases. CDR3 DNA: TGTGCCAGCTCACCGGGACAGATGAACACTGAAGCTTTCTTT. It is translated as CASSPGQMNTEAFF.

This clone was counted only a few times. The V gene is TRBV11-2, the J gene TRBJ1-2; maybe TRBD1 (6 bases). Germline V lookup: CDR1 SGHAT, CDR2 FQNNGV. The CDR3 is made up of 16 amino acids. Between the trimmed V and J ends, which lost 7 bases and 4 bases, there was a span of 22 bases. The CDR3 region is CASTDPTGQRPYGYTF. The CDR3 DNA sequence: TGTGCCAGCACCGACCCGACAGGCCAAAGACCCTATGGCTACACCTTC.

This clone was recorded a few times. The rearrangement links TRBV27 to TRBJ1-2; D gene ambiguous. V was pared by 6 bases and J by 12 bases, with 20 bases between. The CDR3 consists of 13 residues. The germline V gene encodes CDR1 MNHEY and CDR2 SMNVEV (reference sequence). The CDR3 is CASSPAGGRPHTF. The CDR3 nucleotides read TGTGCCAGCAGCCCCGCGGGAGGGAGGCCCCACACCTTC.

The J gene is TRBJ2-3, the V gene TRBV30; 12 nucleotides align to TRBD2. This CDR3 comprises 18 residues. CDR1 is GTSNPN, CDR2 SVGIG, per germline (reference sequence). J gave up 0 bases and V 3 bases, and 10 bases lay outside the gene matches. The CDR3 protein is CAWSSGLAGSSSTDTQYF. CDR3 nucleotides: TGTGCCTGGAGCTCGGGACTAGCGGGTTCATCTAGCACAGATACGCAGTATTTT.

A few counts support this clone. The J gene is TRBJ2-7, the V gene TRBV6-5; D remains unclear. With 4 bases removed from V and 4 bases from J, the gap between germline ends came to 5 bases. The CDR3 has 11 residues. Germline lookup yields CDR1 MNHEY and CDR2 SVGAGI. CDR3 loop: CASSFGYEQYF. In DNA form, the CDR3 reads TGTGCCAGCAGTTTCGGGTACGAGCAGTACTTC.

A few counts support this clone. The chain combines TRBV5-1 with TRBJ2-1; the match to TRBD2 covers 10 bases. The CDR3 is 16 residues long. Germline assignment: CDR1 SGHRS and CDR2 YFSETQ. V trimming: 5 bases; J trimming: 1 base; junction bases outside the gene matches: 6. In DNA, the CDR3 is TGCGCCAGCAGGGAAAGCGGGGGGGCTTCCTACAATGAGCAGTTCTTC. This sequence encodes CASRESGGASYNEQFF. Full variable domain (rest looked up from reference TRBV5-1 and TRBJ2-1): KAGVTQTPRYLIKTRGQQVTLSCSPISGHRSVSWYQQTPGQGLQFLFEYFSETQRNKGNFPGRFSGRQFSNSRSEMNVSTLELGDSALYLCASRESGGASYNEQFFGPGTRLTVL.

The chain joins TRBV5-4 to TRBJ1-1, with 8 bases aligning to TRBD1. The CDR3 consists of 11 residues. Trimming cost V 4 bases and J 11 bases; bases outside gene matches: 4. Per germline, CDR1 SGHNT and CDR2 YYREEE (reference sequence). The chain's CDR3 is CASSLGQAAFF. CDR3 DNA sequence: TGTGCCAGCAGCCTGGGACAGGCGGCTTTCTTT.

The gene calls are TRBV2 and TRBJ1-1; TRBD1 matches at 7 bases. This CDR3 is 17 amino acids long. CDR1 and CDR2 (germline): SNHLY, FYNNEI. J lost 6 bases, V lost 2 bases, and 15 bases had no gene match. CDR3: CASSERGRGARYAEAFF. As DNA, the CDR3 is TGTGCCAGCAGTGAAAGGGGCAGGGGGGCGAGGTACGCTGAAGCTTTCTTT.

The chain links TRBV11-3 to TRBJ2-7, with a possible D match to TRBD2 (5 bases). V was cut by 6 bases and J by 3 bases, with 15 bases left in between. Germline lookup yields CDR1 SGHNT and CDR2 YENEEA. This CDR3 is built from 14 residues. This CDR3 is CASRLEGSDYEQYF. The CDR3 DNA reads as TGTGCCAGCAGACTAGAGGGATCAGACTACGAGCAGTACTTC. The full variable domain, its missing parts supplied by reference TRBV11-3 and TRBJ2-7, is EAGVVQSPRYKIIEKKQPVAFWCNPISGHNTLYWYLQNLGQGPELLIRYENEEAVDDSQLPKDRFSAERLKGVDSTLKIQPAELGDSAVYLCASRLEGSDYEQYFGPGTRLTVT.

The V gene is TRBV9, the J gene TRBJ2-6, with a tentative D call TRBD1 (5 bases). Germline CDR1 SGDLS, CDR2 YYNGEE. V lost 6 bases, J lost 0 bases, and 13 bases lay in between. The CDR3 consists of 16 residues. CDR3 protein: CASNQGLPSGANVLTF. CDR3 DNA sequence: TGTGCCAGCAACCAGGGTCTTCCCTCTGGGGCCAACGTCCTGACTTTC.

This clone has only a few counts. The genes are TRBV19 and TRBJ1-1; 9 positions match TRBD1. J gave up 7 bases and V 5 bases, and 8 bases lay outside the gene matches. Germline V lookup: CDR1 LNHDA, CDR2 SQIVND (reference sequence). The CDR3 contains 14 residues. CDR3 sequence reads: CASSSQGAHLEAFF. The CDR3 coding sequence is TGTGCCAGTAGTTCACAGGGGGCGCATCTTGAAGCTTTCTTT.

This clone came up a few times. V is TRBV6-1 and J is TRBJ2-5, with 8 bases identical to TRBD1. The CDR3 extends over 15 amino acids. Trimming took 4 bases from V and 0 from J; bases not matched to a gene: 4. Germline CDR1 is MNHNS and CDR2 is SASEGT. CDR3: CASSVGDRYQETQYF. The DNA of the CDR3 is TGTGCCAGCAGTGTGGGGGACAGGTACCAAGAGACCCAGTACTTC.

In this sample, this clone turned up a few times. This chain joins TRBV12-5 and TRBJ1-5; 8 bases line up with TRBD1. This CDR3 region has 13 residues. V trimming: 6 bases; J trimming: 7 bases; junction bases outside the gene matches: 5. Germline CDR1 and CDR2: LGHNT and FRNRAP. The CDR3 nucleotides are TGTGCTAGTGGGCGTTCAGGGGGCCAGCCCCAGCATTTT. It translates to CASGRSGGQPQHF.

CDR3 amino acids: CASSAGFPAWEQYF. Here the CDR3 DNA reads TGTGCCAGCAGTGCCGGGTTCCCGGCCTGGGAGCAGTACTTC. The V call is TRBV6-5, the J call TRBJ2-7; D is ambiguous. CDR1 is MNHEY and CDR2 is SVGAGI in the germline V gene. The CDR3 is 14 residues long. V lost 5 bases and J 7 bases, leaving 18 bases between the germline ends.

A few counts support this clone. The rearrangement uses TRBV14 and TRBJ1-2, with a weak D call TRBD1 (6 bases). Germline V gene data show CDR1 as SGHDN and CDR2 as FVKESK. This CDR3 spans 13 amino acids. V was shortened by 0 bases and J by 8 bases, with 10 bases between the two germline ends. The CDR3 sequence: CASSQDRGRGYTF. CDR3 in DNA: TGTGCCAGCAGCCAAGACAGGGGAAGGGGCTACACCTTC. Complete variable domain (other parts from reference TRBV14 and TRBJ1-2): EAGVTQFPSHSVIEKGQTVTLRCDPISGHDNLYWYRRVMGKEIKFLLHFVKESKQDESGMPNNRFLAERTGGTYSTLKVQPAELEDSGVYFCASSQDRGRGYTFGSGTRLTVV.

This clone was seen only a few times. The chain joins TRBV2 to TRBJ2-7; D is possibly TRBD2 (5 bases). V gave up 4 bases and J gave up 6 bases, with 13 bases separating them. The CDR3 sequence is 13 residues long. The germline V gene encodes CDR1 SNHLY and CDR2 FYNNEI. The CDR3 spells CASSVEARSEQYF. The CDR3 DNA reads TGTGCCAGCAGTGTGGAGGCCCGGAGCGAGCAGTACTTC.

In its sample, this clone was seen a few times. The rearrangement links TRBV28 to TRBJ1-5; TRBD1 is a possible D gene (5 bases). Germline V gene data show CDR1 as MDHEN and CDR2 as SYDVKM. This CDR3 spans 15 amino acids. V shed 6 bases and J shed 5 bases, with 17 bases lying between them. The CDR3 DNA sequence: TGTGCCAGCAGCCTCCGGGACTTAGGGGATCAGCCCCAGCATTTT. This encodes CASSLRDLGDQPQHF.

Here the CDR3 DNA reads TGTGCCAGCAGCTTAGCGGGACAGGGACTTGAGGGTTTCTTT. Amino acid sequence: CASSLAGQGLEGFF. The V and J genes are TRBV7-2 and TRBJ1-1; the match to TRBD1 covers 9 bases. Germline V gene data show CDR1 as SGHTA and CDR2 as FQGNSA. J lost 13 bases, V lost 0 bases, and 9 bases had no gene match. This CDR3 spans 14 amino acids.

V usage is TRBV30 and J usage is TRBJ2-3; 10 bases line up with TRBD2. The germline gives CDR1 GTSNPN, CDR2 SVGIG (reference sequence). The CDR3 consists of 15 residues. V lost 3 bases to trimming and J lost 5 bases; unmatched junction nucleotides: 8. The CDR3 spells CAWSRAGGRQDTQYF. CDR3 DNA sequence: TGTGCCTGGAGCCGAGCGGGGGGGCGACAAGATACGCAGTATTTT.

This clone occurred a few times. The gene calls are TRBV19 and TRBJ2-4, with a possible D match to TRBD1 (5 bases). V was trimmed by 7 bases and J by 0 bases, leaving 13 bases between them. This CDR3 is built from 15 residues. CDR1 is LNHDA, CDR2 SQIVND, per germline (reference sequence). CDR3 DNA: TGTGCCAGTACCAAGGGGATCTTAGCCAAAAACATTCAGTACTTC. It yields the protein CASTKGILAKNIQYF. Filled out from reference TRBV19 and TRBJ2-4, the complete variable domain reads DGGITQSPKYLFRKEGQNVTLSCEQNLNHDAMYWYRQDPGQGLRLIYYSQIVNDFQKGDIAEGYSVSREKKESFPLTVTSAQKNPTAFYLCASTKGILAKNIQYFGAGTRLSVL.

The chain recombines TRBV5-5 with TRBJ1-4; D is undetermined. The CDR3 is made up of 16 amino acids. Germline assignment: CDR1 SGHKS and CDR2 YYEKEE (reference sequence). V lost 0 bases to trimming and J lost 7 bases, with 16 bases between them. As DNA, the CDR3 is TGTGCCAGCAGCTTGGTTACGATCGCCGAGAGTGAAAAACTGTTTTTT. Translation: CASSLVTIAESEKLFF.